These 21 T cell receptor beta chains were all obtained from the same sample, sequenced in a study of cytomegalovirus exposure and HLA in healthy donors. It was with 60 Vbeta and 13 Jbeta primers that the PCR ran. Libraries were prepared by immunoSEQ multiplex PCR; TCRdb keeps only in-frame clonotypes and omits some of them. The sample is made up of fewer than 110,000 clones, and the top ten hold roughly 3.5% of it. The sequenced material came from PBMCs. The source is a man aged 40-50 years in good health and CMV-seronegative.

The chain carries TRBV7-9 and TRBJ2-7, with 7 bases aligning to TRBD1. This CDR3 is 15 amino acids long. J gave up 3 bases and V 2 bases, and 7 bases lay outside the gene matches. Germline V lookup: CDR1 SEHNR, CDR2 FQNEAQ (reference sequence). CDR3 region: CASSLRGQGSYEQYF. The CDR3 coding sequence is TGTGCCAGCAGCTTAAGGGGGCAGGGAAGCTACGAGCAGTACTTC.

The chain couples TRBV29-1 to TRBJ2-5; a weak D match, TRBD2 (6 bases). Matching the DNA end better, TRBJ2-7 makes the J call doubtful. Germline CDR1 SQVTM, CDR2 ANQGSEA. The CDR3 is 12 amino acids. CDR3 loop: CSVGAGPYEQYF. The CDR3 bases are TGCAGCGTTGGTGCGGGACCCTACGAGCAGTACTTC.

The J gene is TRBJ2-7, the V gene TRBV5-1, with D maybe TRBD2 (5 bases). Germline values: CDR1 SGHRS, CDR2 YFSETQ. Trimming removed 2 bases at V and 3 bases at J, with 15 bases between. The CDR3 has 15 residues. The CDR3 nucleotides are TGCGCCAGCAGCTTTGATGTCGGGAAGAACTACGAGCAGTACTTC. Residues: CASSFDVGKNYEQYF.

The chain couples TRBV15 to TRBJ2-1, with 8 bases lining up with TRBD1. Germline CDR1 is LNHNV and CDR2 is YYDKDF (reference sequence). The CDR3 runs to 12 residues. J was trimmed by 9 bases and V by 3 bases; bases with no gene match: 1. CDR3: CATSRTGAEQFF. The CDR3 nucleotides read TGTGCCACCAGCAGGACAGGGGCTGAGCAGTTCTTC.

This chain links TRBV4-1 with TRBJ2-1; 9 bases are a match to TRBD2. The germline V gene has CDR1 MGHRA and CDR2 YSYEKL. J was trimmed by 4 bases and V by 1 base; bases with no gene match: 11. CDR3 length: 18 amino acids. For the CDR3, the DNA is TGCGCCAGCAGCCAAGTGAATACAGCGGGAGGCCTATACAATGAGCAGTTCTTC. Residues: CASSQVNTAGGLYNEQFF.

This chain joins TRBV19 and TRBJ2-3, with 12 bases lining up with TRBD2. CDR1 and CDR2 from the germline V gene are LNHDA and SQIVND (reference sequence). CDR3 length: 16 amino acids. The V and J ends lost 7 bases and 5 bases, in that order; junction bases with no gene match: 10. The CDR3: CASIQTSGGKRDTQYF. In nucleotides, the CDR3 is TGTGCCAGTATTCAAACTAGCGGGGGGAAAAGAGATACGCAGTATTTT.

The chain carries TRBV30 and TRBJ2-1, with 12 bases fitting TRBD2. V lost 8 bases and J lost 9; bases outside the gene matches: 8. The CDR3 sequence is 13 residues long. Germline V gives CDR1 GTSNPN, CDR2 SVGIG (reference sequence). The CDR3 here is CAGTSGWVSEQFF. CDR3 in DNA: TGTGCCGGGACTAGCGGGTGGGTCAGTGAGCAGTTCTTC.

The gene calls are TRBV19 and TRBJ2-3; 7 positions agree with TRBD1. The CDR3 loop spans 14 amino acids. With 4 bases clipped from V and 2 bases from J, the junction kept 3 bases outside the gene matches. Germline V gives CDR1 LNHDA, CDR2 SQIVND (reference sequence). In nucleotides, the CDR3 is TGTGCCAGTAGTAAAGACAGGGACACAGATACGCAGTATTTT. Residues: CASSKDRDTDTQYF. Variable domain in full (rest from reference TRBV19 and TRBJ2-3): DGGITQSPKYLFRKEGQNVTLSCEQNLNHDAMYWYRQDPGQGLRLIYYSQIVNDFQKGDIAEGYSVSREKKESFPLTVTSAQKNPTAFYLCASSKDRDTDTQYFGPGTRLTVL.

This chain uses TRBV28 with TRBJ2-4, with D perhaps TRBD1 (6 bases). Germline-derived CDR1 and CDR2 are MDHEN and SYDVKM. Trimming stripped 2 bases from V and 6 bases from J, with 8 bases between. The CDR3 extends over 13 amino acids. In DNA, the CDR3 is TGTGCCAGCAGTTTACTACAGGGAAACATTCAGTACTTC. Its protein is CASSLLQGNIQYF.

The J gene is TRBJ1-2, the V gene TRBV19; D might be TRBD1 (6 bases). The germline CDR1 and CDR2 sequences are LNHDA and SQIVND (reference sequence). This CDR3 region has 15 residues. Trimming removed 5 bases from V and 2 bases from J, with 15 bases in between. This CDR3 reads CASSAHGQLNYGYTF. In DNA form, the CDR3 reads TGTGCCAGTAGTGCCCACGGACAGCTAAACTATGGCTACACCTTC.

The chain recombines TRBV5-1 with TRBJ1-2, with 11 positions matching TRBD1. V trimming: 2 bases; J trimming: 9 bases; junction bases outside the gene matches: 15. Looked up from germline, CDR1 is SGHRS and CDR2 is YFSETQ. The CDR3 consists of 17 residues. CDR3 protein: CASSLGQGAFQIVSYTF. The CDR3 DNA sequence: TGCGCCAGCAGCTTAGGACAGGGGGCTTTTCAAATTGTAAGCTACACCTTC.

V is TRBV7-8 and J is TRBJ2-3; D ambiguous. Deletions cut 5 bases from V and 0 bases from J, with 12 bases between. Germline V gives CDR1 SGHVS, CDR2 FQNEAQ. The CDR3 is 15 amino acids. CDR3: CASSPARTSTDTQYF. CDR3 DNA sequence: TGTGCCAGCAGCCCTGCCCGAACTAGCACAGATACGCAGTATTTT.

The CDR3 nucleotides are TGTGCCAGCAGCCTCGGGACAGAGGGAGGCTACACCTTC. Its translation is CASSLGTEGGYTF. V and J are TRBV5-6 and TRBJ1-2, with 7 bases lining up with TRBD1. The length of the CDR3 is 13 residues. Germline V gene data show CDR1 as SGHDT and CDR2 as YYEEEE. V shed 4 bases, J shed 8 bases, and the junction held 8 bases outside the gene matches. The whole variable domain, remainder taken from reference TRBV5-6 and TRBJ1-2, is DAGVTQSPTHLIKTRGQQVTLRCSPKSGHDTVSWYQQALGQGPQFIFQYYEEEERQRGNFPDRFSGHQFPNYSSELNVNALLLGDSALYLCASSLGTEGGYTFGSGTRLTVV.

Note on this clone: A read error may produce the germline difference seen at one junction end. The chain joins TRBV5-4 to TRBJ2-3; TRBD2 is a possible D gene (7 bases). The CDR3 length is 16 residues. CDR1 SGHNT and CDR2 YYREEE come from the germline V gene (reference sequence). Written as DNA, the CDR3 is TGCGCCAGCAGCCAAGGGGGGGCTCAAAGGGCAGATACGCAGTATTTT. This translates into CASSQGGAQRADTQYF.

The V gene is TRBV14, the J gene TRBJ2-3; a weak D match, TRBD2 (5 bases). CDR1 and CDR2 (germline): SGHDN, FVKESK. The CDR3 length is 18 residues. Trimming cost V 0 bases and J 0 bases, with 16 bases left between them. CDR3 coding DNA: TGTGCCAGCAGCCAAGAGAGGGCTGGTATTCCTAGCACAGATACGCAGTATTTT. Its protein product is CASSQERAGIPSTDTQYF.

On this clone: The identical CDR3 is also encoded by other nucleotide sequences in the sample. The CDR3 nucleotides read TGTGCCAGCAGCGTGACAGGGAACACTGAAGCTTTCTTT. It yields the protein CASSVTGNTEAFF. The chain recombines TRBV7-2 with TRBJ1-1; the D gene is possibly TRBD1 (6 bases). Germline CDR1 and CDR2: SGHTA and FQGNSA. The CDR3 sequence is 13 residues long. Trimming removed 5 bases from V and 1 base from J, with 8 bases in between.

J is TRBJ2-5 and V is TRBV27; weak D call: TRBD2 (5 bases). The V gene lost 1 base and the J gene lost 4 bases, with 10 bases spanning the gap. Germline V gives CDR1 MNHEY, CDR2 SMNVEV (reference sequence). The CDR3 totals 14 residues. The chain's CDR3 is CASSLFEGGETQYF. The CDR3, as DNA: TGTGCCAGCAGTTTATTCGAGGGCGGAGAGACCCAGTACTTC.

This rearrangement joins TRBV28 to TRBJ2-3; a weak D match, TRBD2 (6 bases). This CDR3 is 14 amino acids long. V was pared by 2 bases and J by 4 bases, with 10 bases between. The germline V gene has CDR1 MDHEN and CDR2 SYDVKM. The CDR3 nucleotides are TGTGCCAGCAGTTTAGGGGGGAGCGCAGATACGCAGTATTTT. As protein: CASSLGGSADTQYF.

This chain uses TRBV19 with TRBJ1-1; TRBD1 matches at 8 bases. V lost 7 bases, J lost 0 bases, and 16 bases stayed unmatched. CDR3 length: 18 amino acids. CDR1 is LNHDA and CDR2 is SQIVND in the germline V gene (reference sequence). Written as DNA, the CDR3 is TGTGCCAGTACTAAGAAATCCGACAGGGGCTTCATGAACACTGAAGCTTTCTTT. This gives the protein CASTKKSDRGFMNTEAFF.

The chain is built from TRBV6-1 and TRBJ2-3, with 10 bases aligning to TRBD2. The CDR3 has 20 residues. Trimming at V came to 4 bases and at J to 0 bases, leaving 16 bases not matched to a gene. Germline CDR1 is MNHNS and CDR2 is SASEGT. The CDR3 sequence: CASSGGTVGTSATSTDTQYF. CDR3 coding DNA: TGTGCCAGCAGTGGGGGGACAGTTGGGACTAGCGCAACTAGCACAGATACGCAGTATTTT.

This chain joins TRBV9 and TRBJ1-3; no definite D call. The germline V gene encodes CDR1 SGDLS and CDR2 YYNGEE. This CDR3 has 13 residues. V lost 0 bases and J lost 8, with 9 bases in between. CDR3 in amino acids: CASSVAVEDTIYF. Written as DNA, the CDR3 is TGTGCCAGCAGCGTAGCGGTGGAGGACACCATATATTTT.